One and the same sample provided the 27 T cell receptor beta chains below, sequenced in a study of T-cell reconstitution after alpha-beta-depleted transplantation in children. Preparing the TCRbeta library involved the use of unique molecular identifiers. TCRdb fed the PCR reads into MiXCR, producing one record per CDR3 protein. The sample consists of 500,000 or so distinct CDR3 sequences, roughly 33% of them appearing once. The starting material was PBMCs from the stem cell graft donor, obtained from the stem cell graft. These receptors originate from a human donor who donated a stem cell graft to a child with aplastic anemia.

This clonotype appeared a few times. This chain uses TRBV28 with TRBJ1-2, with TRBD1 matching 8 bases. After removal of 7 bases from V and 3 bases from J, the junction contained 1 base not matched to a gene. Germline CDR1 and CDR2: MDHEN and SYDVKM. CDR3 length: 12 amino acids. The DNA of the CDR3 is TGTGCCAGCAAGACAGGGGACTATGGCTACACCTTC. It is translated as CASKTGDYGYTF.

This clonotype was seen only a few times. The J gene is TRBJ1-1, the V gene TRBV5-1; TRBD1 is a possible D gene (5 bases). CDR1 SGHRS and CDR2 YFSETQ come from the germline V gene. V was clipped by 4 bases and J by 6 bases, with 22 bases between them. The CDR3 consists of 16 residues. The CDR3 DNA reads TGCGCCAGCAGCCCTGCAGGGATTGGAGGGGACGCTGAAGCTTTCTTT. Translation: CASSPAGIGGDAEAFF.

The chain has TRBV28 and TRBJ1-2, with D perhaps matching TRBD1 (6 bases). The CDR3 sequence is 12 residues long. Per germline, CDR1 MDHEN and CDR2 SYDVKM. V was pared by 7 bases and J by 6 bases, with 12 bases between. The CDR3 DNA follows: TGTGCCAGCACAACAGGGAATCATGGCTACACCTTC. Translated: CASTTGNHGYTF.

The chain has TRBV29-1 and TRBJ2-1; D might be TRBD2 (6 bases). Deletions cut 4 bases from V and 4 bases from J, with 14 bases between. The CDR3 has 14 amino acids. Germline V gene lookup returns CDR1 SQVTM and CDR2 ANQGSEA. For the CDR3, the DNA is TGCAGCGTTGCGGGACTTCCTTTTTACAATGAGCAGTTCTTC. Its protein is CSVAGLPFYNEQFF.

The V and J genes are TRBV3-1 and TRBJ1-2; 9 bases align to TRBD1. With 0 bases clipped from V and 8 bases from J, the junction kept 4 bases outside the gene matches. Germline lookup yields CDR1 LGHDT and CDR2 YNNKEL (reference sequence). This CDR3 spans 14 amino acids. This CDR3 reads CASSQDYRGRGYTF. The CDR3 DNA is TGTGCCAGCAGCCAAGATTACAGGGGGCGAGGCTACACCTTC.

This clonotype was recorded a few times. The CDR3 nucleotides read TGCAGCGCGGAGAGCGGGAGGGATTACAATGAGCAGTTCTTC. Amino acid sequence: CSAESGRDYNEQFF. The rearrangement joins TRBV29-1 to TRBJ2-1; 10 bases fit TRBD2. After removal of 7 bases from V and 4 bases from J, the junction contained 7 bases not matched to a gene. The CDR3 spans 14 residues. Germline CDR1 and CDR2: SQVTM and ANQGSEA.

The table lists this clonotype with a few counts. V usage is TRBV9 and J usage is TRBJ2-7; D ambiguous. V was pared by 4 bases and J by 1 base, with 12 bases between. This CDR3 contains 14 residues. Germline V gene data show CDR1 as SGDLS and CDR2 as YYNGEE. CDR3 DNA: TGTGCCAGCAGCTTAGGACCCAAATCCTACGAGCAGTACTTC. Translating gives CASSLGPKSYEQYF.

This clonotype turned up a few times. V usage is TRBV7-2 and J usage is TRBJ1-2, with 7 bases matching TRBD1. The CDR3 contains 15 residues. Germline lookup yields CDR1 SGHTA and CDR2 FQGNSA. Losses at the gene ends were 4 bases for V and 9 bases for J; bases not matched to a gene: 14. The CDR3 loop is CASSSGGTALVSYTF. Here the CDR3 DNA reads TGTGCCAGCAGCTCCGGCGGGACAGCCCTCGTCAGCTACACCTTC.

In this sample, this clonotype turned up a few times. This sequence joins TRBV29-1 and TRBJ1-1, with D possibly TRBD1 on 5 matching bases. Germline loops: CDR1 SQVTM, CDR2 ANQGSEA. V was cut by 5 bases and J by 0 bases, with 22 bases left in between. CDR3 length: 17 residues. CDR3 DNA sequence: TGCAGCGTTAGGGGTAACTCTATTTTCACAATGAACACTGAAGCTTTCTTT. Protein product: CSVRGNSIFTMNTEAFF.

The chain joins TRBV29-1 to TRBJ2-7; possible D gene TRBD1, 5 bases. Trimming took off 3 bases at V and 3 bases at J, with 9 bases between the two ends. The CDR3 covers 12 residues. Germline-derived CDR1 and CDR2 are SQVTM and ANQGSEA. The CDR3 DNA reads TGCAGCGTTGATGGACACAGCTACGAGCAGTACGTC. Translation: CSVDGHSYEQYV.

The gene calls are TRBV7-2 and TRBJ2-2; the D is unclear. In germline, CDR1 is SGHTA, CDR2 FQGNSA. The length of the CDR3 is 15 residues. V lost 3 bases, J lost 0 bases, and 8 bases lay in between. DNA of the CDR3: TGTGCCAGCAGCTTTCGTCCTCCGAACACCGGGGAGCTGTTTTTT. As protein: CASSFRPPNTGELFF. The full variable domain, completed using reference TRBV7-2 and TRBJ2-2, is GAGVSQSPSNKVTEKGKDVELRCDPISGHTALYWYRQSLGQGLEFLIYFQGNSAPDKSGLPSDRFSAERTGGSVSTLTIQRTQQEDSAVYLCASSFRPPNTGELFFGEGSRLTVL.

This clonotype showed up just a few times. The chain joins TRBV30 to TRBJ1-3; D possibly corresponds to TRBD1 (6 bases). Looked up from germline, CDR1 is GTSNPN and CDR2 is SVGIG (reference sequence). Trimming shortened V by 3 bases and J by 0 bases, and 15 bases separated the two germline ends. The CDR3 runs 16 residues. CDR3 sequence: CAWSARTGSSGNTIYF. DNA for the CDR3: TGTGCCTGGAGCGCTAGAACAGGGTCCTCTGGAAACACCATATATTTT.

The J gene is TRBJ2-4, the V gene TRBV12-3 or TRBV12-4; 9 bases match TRBD1. The CDR3 is made up of 14 amino acids. V gave up 5 bases and J gave up 7 bases; unmatched junction bases: 6. The CDR3 is CASSQGQGPNIQYF. As DNA, the CDR3 is TGTGCCAGCAGTCAAGGACAGGGGCCCAACATTCAGTACTTC.

The table lists this clonotype with a few counts. This sequence joins TRBV7-6 and TRBJ2-1; 7 bases are shared with TRBD2. This CDR3 is built from 13 residues. Germline lookup yields CDR1 SGHVS and CDR2 FNYEAQ. J lost 7 bases, V lost 5 bases, and 5 bases had no gene match. CDR3: CASSPGRANEQFF. In DNA, the CDR3 is TGTGCCAGCAGCCCTGGGAGGGCGAATGAGCAGTTCTTC. Based on the CDR3 plus reference TRBV7-6 and TRBJ2-1, the full variable domain is GAGVSQSPRYKVTKRGQDVALRCDPISGHVSLYWYRQALGQGPEFLTYFNYEAQQDKSGLPNDRFSAERPEGSISTLTIQRTEQRDSAMYRCASSPGRANEQFFGPGTRLTVL.

At least ten counts were recorded for this clonotype. J is TRBJ1-4 and V is TRBV6-5; D possibly corresponds to TRBD1 (5 bases). Per the germline V gene, CDR1 is MNHEY and CDR2 is SVGAGI. This CDR3 has 14 amino acids. V lost 6 bases, J lost 6 bases, and 14 bases lay in between. The CDR3 loop reads CASRDTGWDEKLFF. CDR3 nucleotides: TGTGCCAGCAGGGACACGGGGTGGGATGAAAAACTGTTTTTT.

This clonotype was seen a handful of times. The rearrangement joins TRBV15 to TRBJ1-1; D call uncertain. V was clipped by 0 bases and J by 0 bases, with 8 bases between them. Germline CDR1 reads LNHNV; CDR2 reads YYDKDF (reference sequence). The CDR3 is made up of 15 amino acids. The CDR3 sequence: CATSRERSVNTEAFF. The CDR3 nucleotides read TGTGCCACCAGCAGAGAAAGGAGCGTGAACACTGAAGCTTTCTTT.

This clonotype occurred a few times. The genes are TRBV29-1 and TRBJ1-1, with D unresolved. The CDR3 runs to 18 residues. Between the trimmed V and J ends, which lost 2 bases and 1 base, there was a span of 23 bases. Germline V gives CDR1 SQVTM, CDR2 ANQGSEA. CDR3 protein: CSVETFMGFGVGNTEAFF. Written as DNA, the CDR3 is TGCAGCGTTGAAACGTTTATGGGGTTCGGAGTCGGGAACACTGAAGCTTTCTTT.

This clonotype appeared a few times. V usage is TRBV7-9 and J usage is TRBJ2-7; no definite D call. Trimming cost V 2 bases and J 4 bases, with 9 bases left between them. This CDR3 contains 13 residues. Germline CDR1 reads SEHNR; CDR2 reads FQNEAQ (reference sequence). CDR3 residues: CASSLRLTYEQYF. The CDR3 DNA sequence: TGTGCCAGCAGCTTAAGGCTGACGTACGAGCAGTACTTC. Filled out from reference TRBV7-9 and TRBJ2-7, the complete variable domain reads DTGVSQNPRHKITKRGQNVTFRCDPISEHNRLYWYRQTLGQGPEFLTYFQNEAQLEKSRLLSDRFSAERPKGSFSTLEIQRTEQGDSAMYLCASSLRLTYEQYFGPGTRLTVT.

The chain carries TRBV24-1 and TRBJ2-1, with 12 positions matching TRBD2. The CDR3 runs 17 residues. CDR1 is KGHDR, CDR2 SFDVKD, per germline. The J segment lost 7 bases and the V segment lost 12 bases, leaving 18 bases of the junction unmatched. This CDR3 is CAYDPGMTSGRRNEQFF. CDR3 in DNA: TGTGCCTACGATCCGGGTATGACTAGCGGGAGAAGGAATGAGCAGTTCTTC.

This clonotype was recorded a few times. The V gene is TRBV7-8, the J gene TRBJ2-7; a possible D gene is TRBD2 (7 bases). CDR3 length equals 17 residues. V lost 4 bases to trimming and J lost 0 bases, with 19 bases between them. The germline CDR1 and CDR2 sequences are SGHVS and FQNEAQ. CDR3 in amino acids: CASSSRGTGGASYEQYF. In nucleotides, the CDR3 is TGTGCCAGCAGCTCTAGGGGTACGGGGGGCGCCTCCTACGAGCAGTACTTC.

The chain uses TRBV7-9 and TRBJ2-7, with 8 bases aligning to TRBD2. In germline, CDR1 is SEHNR, CDR2 FQNEAQ (reference sequence). V trimming: 5 bases; J trimming: 5 bases; junction bases outside the gene matches: 17. CDR3 length: 17 residues. CDR3 amino acids: CASSPSLVAGGLDEQYF. The CDR3 region has the DNA TGTGCCAGCAGCCCCAGCTTGGTGGCGGGAGGTTTGGACGAGCAGTACTTC.

This clonotype was detected only a few times. The J gene is TRBJ2-1, the V gene TRBV15; D is unresolved. Trimming left V 3 bases short and J 0 bases short, with 9 bases between. Germline assignment: CDR1 LNHNV and CDR2 YYDKDF (reference sequence). The length of the CDR3 is 15 residues. DNA of the CDR3: TGTGCCACCAGCAGTGGGCTTGACTCCTACAATGAGCAGTTCTTC. Its protein product is CATSSGLDSYNEQFF.

This clonotype has more than one count but fewer than ten. The chain recombines TRBV27 with TRBJ2-2; D possibly matches TRBD1 or TRBD2 (7 bases each). Germline V lookup: CDR1 MNHEY, CDR2 SMNVEV (reference sequence). V gave up 6 bases and J gave up 7 bases, with 18 bases separating them. This CDR3 has 15 amino acids. CDR3 residues: CASRGWEGANGELFF. CDR3 DNA sequence: TGTGCCAGCAGAGGCTGGGAGGGGGCTAACGGGGAGCTGTTTTTT.

The genes are TRBV20-1 and TRBJ1-2, with D possibly matching TRBD1 (6 bases). V was pared by 5 bases and J by 0 bases, with 13 bases between. The CDR3 spans 14 residues. The germline CDR1 and CDR2 sequences are DFQATT and SNEGSKA (reference sequence). CDR3 protein: CSAHTGTSNYGYTF. CDR3 coding DNA: TGCAGTGCTCATACAGGGACCTCTAACTATGGCTACACCTTC.

The chain uses TRBV5-5 and TRBJ2-3; weak D call: TRBD2 (7 bases). This CDR3 is 15 amino acids long. The germline V gene has CDR1 SGHKS and CDR2 YYEKEE (reference sequence). V was clipped by 4 bases and J by 6 bases, with 18 bases between them. CDR3 DNA sequence: TGTGCCAGCAGCCGGGGGGCACTACCAAGGGATACGCAGTATTTT. This codes for CASSRGALPRDTQYF.

This clonotype was picked up a small number of times. The chain carries TRBV5-1 and TRBJ1-6, with D perhaps matching TRBD1 (6 bases). This CDR3 is 16 amino acids long. Germline V CDR1 and CDR2: SGHRS, YFSETQ. V shed 4 bases and J shed 0 bases, with 11 bases lying between them. The CDR3 reads CASSPATGSYNSPLHF. CDR3 coding DNA: TGCGCCAGCAGCCCCGCGACAGGCTCCTATAATTCACCCCTCCACTTT.

This clonotype was found a few times. The CDR3 is CASRGQGYEQFF. The CDR3 bases are TGTGCCAGCCGGGGACAGGGGTATGAGCAGTTCTTC. The chain is built from TRBV12-3 or TRBV12-4 and TRBJ2-1; 10 bases are a match to TRBD1. Unmatched junction bases numbered 3, after V lost 8 bases and J lost 8 bases. This CDR3 is 12 amino acids long.